Listed below are T cell receptor beta chains from one sample, sequenced in a study of breast tumors, draining lymph nodes, adjacent tissues. From the multiplex PCR reads, TCRdb called clonotypes with MiXCR, one entry per CDR3 protein. The sample holds approximately 100,000 distinct CDR3 sequences, 21% seen once. Sequenced material: axillary lymph node tissue. All receptors derive from a female donor with breast cancer. Some clones in this sample may be carry-over from other donors' samples. Each CDR3 is given with its conserved first and last residue. Each record gives: J gene, D gene, V gene, clone size, CDR3 DNA, CDR3 protein. The D gene is left open where the match is weak. Clone size is stated in some rows and not others, as once, few, many or a class when expanded.

TRBJ2-3	TRBD2	TRBV20-1	many	TGCAGTGCTTTAGCGGGGGGGCCACGGGATACGCAGTATTTT	CSALAGGPRDTQYF
TRBJ1-2	-	TRBV7-2	many	TGTGCCAGCAGCTTAGTGGGTTATGGCTACACCTTC	CASSLVGYGYTF
TRBJ1-1	-	TRBV13	-	TGTGCCAGCAGCACCCCGACAGGTTTGAACACTGAAGCTTTCTTT	CASSTPTGLNTEAFF
TRBJ2-1	TRBD2	TRBV2	many	TGTGCCAGCAGGAGCACTAGCGATCCGTACAATGAGCAGTTCTTC	CASRSTSDPYNEQFF
TRBJ2-7	-	TRBV14	many	TGTGCCAGCAGCCAAGTTGAGGGCCGGGAGTACTTC	CASSQVEGREYF
TRBJ1-5	-	TRBV6-6	many	TGTGCCAGCAGCCCGGGAGGCCCCAATCAGCCCCAGCATTTT	CASSPGGPNQPQHF
TRBJ2-1	TRBD2	TRBV9	many	TGTGCCAGCAGCGTATTCGAAGGACTAGCGGGTACGAGCTCCTACAATGAGCAGTTCTTC	CASSVFEGLAGTSSYNEQFF
TRBJ2-3	-	TRBV29-1	many	TGCAGCGCCGGAATTTTAGATACGCAGTATTTT	CSAGILDTQYF
TRBJ2-1	-	TRBV7-9	many	TGTGCCAGCAGCTTCGGGAGCTCCTACAATGAGCAGTTCTTC	CASSFGSSYNEQFF
TRBJ2-7	-	TRBV2	many	TGTGCCAGCAGTGTTGGTTACGAGCAGTACTTC	CASSVGYEQYF
TRBJ1-6	TRBD1	TRBV24-1	many	TGTGCCACGCAGGCCGGGACAGTCAATTCACCCCTCCACTTT	CATQAGTVNSPLHF
TRBJ2-3	TRBD1	TRBV19	once	TGTACCAGTAGTACGGGACAGGGGAGTGTCTCAGATACGCAGTATTTT	CTSSTGQGSVSDTQYF
TRBJ1-4	-	TRBV20-1	many	TGCAGTGCTAGTTCCGAAAGTAGAAATGAAAAACTGTTTTTT	CSASSESRNEKLFF
TRBJ1-4	-	TRBV7-9	many	TGTGCCAGCAGCCCTGGGACAAGTAACGAAAAACTGTTTTTT	CASSPGTSNEKLFF
TRBJ1-1	TRBD1	TRBV7-2	-	TGTGCCAGCAGTGAAGGACAGGGGGCTTATTCGTGGACTGAAGCTTTCTTT	CASSEGQGAYSWTEAFF
TRBJ2-7	TRBD1	TRBV5-4	many	TGTGCCAGCAGTCCGGGACAGGGATTCTACGAGCAGTACTTC	CASSPGQGFYEQYF
TRBJ2-3	-	TRBV14	few	TGTGCCAGCAGACTTCAGGGGCGGGATACGCAGTATTTT	CASRLQGRDTQYF
TRBJ1-6	TRBD1	TRBV4-1	many	TGCGCCAGCAGCCAAGTCCCGGGACAGGGATCCGGGTCACCCCTCCACTTT	CASSQVPGQGSGSPLHF
TRBJ1-3	-	TRBV5-1	many	TGCGCCAGCAGCACCGAGGGGGACACTGGAAACACCATATATTTT	CASSTEGDTGNTIYF